The 29 T cell receptor beta chains listed next were all sequenced from one sample in a study of T cell changes during pregnancy in multiple sclerosis. Method: immunoSEQ multiplex PCR; TCRdb's copy keeps in-frame clones and lacks some. The sample lists about 110,000 clones, less than 95% occurring once. The starting material was peripheral blood, obtained in the third trimester of pregnancy. The receptors derive from a female donor in good health, enrolled as a control in a pregnancy study.

This sequence joins TRBV5-1 and TRBJ1-1, with 7 positions matching TRBD1. Germline CDR1 SGHRS, CDR2 YFSETQ. The CDR3 length is 14 residues. The trim removed 4 bases at V and 5 bases at J, leaving 8 bases unmatched. CDR3 DNA sequence: TGCGCCAGCAGCATGACAGGGAGCGGTACTGAAGCTTTCTTT. Protein product: CASSMTGSGTEAFF. Looking up the rest from reference TRBV5-1 and TRBJ1-1 gives the full variable domain: KAGVTQTPRYLIKTRGQQVTLSCSPISGHRSVSWYQQTPGQGLQFLFEYFSETQRNKGNFPGRFSGRQFSNSRSEMNVSTLELGDSALYLCASSMTGSGTEAFFGQGTRLTVV.

The rearrangement links TRBV18 to TRBJ1-4, with D unclear. The CDR3 extends over 14 amino acids. Germline V gene sequence: CDR1 KGHSH, CDR2 LQKENI. The germline V and J ends were trimmed by 6 bases and 3 bases, with 11 bases remaining between them. The CDR3 protein is CASSSREPNEKLFF. Written as DNA, the CDR3 is TGTGCCAGCTCGTCTCGGGAGCCTAATGAAAAACTGTTTTTT.

The chain links TRBV7-9 to TRBJ2-3, with 9 bases that match TRBD2. The germline V gene has CDR1 SEHNR and CDR2 FQNEAQ (reference sequence). CDR3 size: 15 residues. V was clipped by 1 base and J by 2 bases; unmatched bases: 1. CDR3 sequence (DNA): TGTGCCAGCAGCTTAGGCGGGGGGGCCACAGATACGCAGTATTTT. Translation gives CASSLGGGATDTQYF.

This chain's CDR3 is CASSQDPGQGIYNEQFF. For the CDR3, the DNA is TGTGCCAGCAGCCAAGATCCGGGACAGGGTATCTACAATGAGCAGTTCTTC. This chain joins TRBV4-2 and TRBJ2-1, with 9 bases fitting TRBD1. In germline, CDR1 is LGHNA, CDR2 YNFKEQ. Trimming at V came to 0 bases and at J to 3 bases, leaving 6 bases not matched to a gene. The CDR3 has 17 residues.

The chain employs TRBV19 and TRBJ1-2; TRBD1 matches 7 bases. The V segment lost 1 base and the J segment 3 bases; nucleotides outside the gene matches: 5. CDR1 is LNHDA and CDR2 is SQIVND in the germline V gene (reference sequence). This CDR3 spans 15 amino acids. CDR3 nucleotide sequence: TGTGCCAGTAGTATAGTTAGGGGGCGGCACTATGGCTACACCTTC. The encoded protein is CASSIVRGRHYGYTF.

The V gene is TRBV2, the J gene TRBJ2-7; the D gene is possibly TRBD2 (6 bases). The CDR3 length is 13 residues. Germline V lookup: CDR1 SNHLY, CDR2 FYNNEI. Deletions cut 3 bases from V and 4 bases from J, with 10 bases between. CDR3 DNA: TGTGCCAGCAGTGATCGGAGGGAGTACGAGCAGTACTTC. Its protein is CASSDRREYEQYF.

This rearrangement joins TRBV7-8 to TRBJ1-1; D might be TRBD1 (6 bases). There are 13 residues in the CDR3. Germline V CDR1 and CDR2: SGHVS, FQNEAQ. The germline V and J ends were trimmed by 4 bases and 8 bases, with 14 bases remaining between them. In DNA, the CDR3 is TGTGCCAGCAGCTCGAGAGACAGGTTCGAAGCTTTCTTT. This gives the protein CASSSRDRFEAFF.

CDR3 sequence (DNA): TGTGCCAGCAGCCCGACTAGCGGGGGGGCTTTTAGTACGCAGTATTTT. Its protein product is CASSPTSGGAFSTQYF. This chain joins TRBV7-3 and TRBJ2-3; the match to TRBD2 covers 14 bases. The J segment lost 8 bases and the V segment lost 5 bases, leaving 9 bases of the junction unmatched. CDR3 length equals 16 residues. CDR1 is SGHTA and CDR2 is FQGTGA in the germline V gene.

The chain has TRBV19 and TRBJ1-5; 11 bases fit TRBD1. Trimming at V came to 7 bases and at J to 6 bases, leaving 5 bases not matched to a gene. CDR3 length: 14 residues. CDR1 and CDR2 from the germline V gene are LNHDA and SQIVND (reference sequence). The chain's CDR3 is CASTTDRGPQPQHF. The CDR3 DNA reads TGTGCCAGTACCACGGACAGGGGGCCTCAGCCCCAGCATTTT. The variable domain in full, completed from reference TRBV19 and TRBJ1-5, reads DGGITQSPKYLFRKEGQNVTLSCEQNLNHDAMYWYRQDPGQGLRLIYYSQIVNDFQKGDIAEGYSVSREKKESFPLTVTSAQKNPTAFYLCASTTDRGPQPQHFGDGTRLSIL.

In regard to this clone: In the same sample, other DNA sequences code for this CDR3. The chain combines TRBV7-2 with TRBJ2-7; D possibly corresponds to TRBD2 (7 bases). CDR1 is SGHTA, CDR2 FQGNSA, per germline. This CDR3 has 15 residues. The V end was cut by 5 bases, the J end by 3 bases, with 17 bases between. The CDR3 is CASSLGDGGLYEQYF. The CDR3 region has the DNA TGTGCCAGCAGCCTGGGGGACGGGGGGCTCTACGAGCAGTACTTC.

The V gene is TRBV27, the J gene TRBJ2-2, with 15 bases that match TRBD2. The germline V gene has CDR1 MNHEY and CDR2 SMNVEV (reference sequence). The CDR3 has 14 residues. V gave up 5 bases and J gave up 13 bases; unmatched junction bases: 5. CDR3 bases: TGTGCCAGCAGTCCAGGGACTAGCGGGGGGAGGCTGTTTTTT. Amino acids: CASSPGTSGGRLFF.

The chain links TRBV30 to TRBJ1-4, with D possibly TRBD1 on 5 matching bases. The CDR3 is 13 amino acids. The ends were cut back, 5 bases at V and 4 bases at J, with 11 bases in the middle. Germline lookup yields CDR1 GTSNPN and CDR2 SVGIG (reference sequence). The CDR3 region is CAWVTGSNEKLFF. The CDR3 nucleotides read TGTGCCTGGGTAACAGGTAGTAATGAAAAACTGTTTTTT.

This clone was recorded a few times. The chain uses TRBV9 and TRBJ1-5, with D maybe TRBD1 (6 bases). The CDR3 is 14 amino acids. The V gene's germline CDR1 is SGDLS and CDR2 YYNGEE. Trimming removed 3 bases at V and 5 bases at J, with 12 bases between. In DNA form, the CDR3 reads TGTGCCAGCAGCGGGGAGGGGGTAGATCAGCCCCAGCATTTT. It is translated as CASSGEGVDQPQHF.

This rearrangement joins TRBV9 to TRBJ2-5; possibly TRBD2 for D (6 bases). The CDR3 contains 16 residues. Germline V CDR1 and CDR2: SGDLS, YYNGEE. Trimming stripped 4 bases from V and 2 bases from J, with 18 bases between. The CDR3 region is CASSISTGTAQETQYF. The CDR3 DNA reads TGTGCCAGCAGCATTAGTACCGGGACTGCTCAAGAGACCCAGTACTTC.

V gene TRBV11-2 combines with J gene TRBJ2-3, with TRBD2 matching 12 bases. This CDR3 spans 18 amino acids. The germline V gene encodes CDR1 SGHAT and CDR2 FQNNGV. V shed 1 base and J 2 bases; nucleotides not matched to a gene: 7. The CDR3 sequence is CASSLALLAGGPTDTQYF. CDR3 coding DNA: TGTGCCAGCAGCTTAGCTCTCCTAGCGGGGGGGCCCACAGATACGCAGTATTTT.

The chain uses TRBV19 and TRBJ2-7, with D perhaps matching TRBD1 (6 bases). V was clipped by 5 bases and J by 2 bases, with 16 bases between them. From germline, CDR1 is LNHDA and CDR2 SQIVND (reference sequence). The CDR3 runs 15 residues. CDR3 DNA: TGTGCCAGTAGTCCCCAGACAGGTAGCGCCTACGAGCAGTACTTC. It codes for CASSPQTGSAYEQYF. The complete variable domain, with remaining parts taken from reference TRBV19 and TRBJ2-7, reads DGGITQSPKYLFRKEGQNVTLSCEQNLNHDAMYWYRQDPGQGLRLIYYSQIVNDFQKGDIAEGYSVSREKKESFPLTVTSAQKNPTAFYLCASSPQTGSAYEQYFGPGTRLTVT.

The rearrangement links TRBV10-3 to TRBJ1-2, with 7 bases identical to TRBD1. CDR1 is ENHRY and CDR2 is SYGVKD in the germline V gene. CDR3 length equals 14 residues. V was pared by 8 bases and J by 3 bases, with 9 bases of the junction left unmatched. The CDR3 DNA sequence: TGTGCCATCCAAAGAGGGGGCGCGGACTATGGCTACACCTTC. Translated, it gives CAIQRGGADYGYTF.

The rearrangement uses TRBV7-2 and TRBJ1-5; 7 positions agree with TRBD1. V lost 0 bases to trimming and J lost 7 bases; unmatched junction nucleotides: 12. Per germline, CDR1 SGHTA and CDR2 FQGNSA. The CDR3 spans 17 residues. CDR3 in DNA: TGTGCCAGCAGCTTAGCCGTAGGACAGGAGGGCGGGCAGCCCCAGCATTTT. This translates into CASSLAVGQEGGQPQHF.

The chain joins TRBV7-9 to TRBJ2-1; 7 bases map to TRBD2. The germline CDR1 and CDR2 sequences are SEHNR and FQNEAQ (reference sequence). The CDR3 is 16 residues long. V lost 2 bases, J lost 3 bases, and 7 bases stayed unmatched. The CDR3 nucleotides are TGTGCCAGCAGCTTATCTGGAGGCGGGGGCTACAATGAGCAGTTCTTC. Residues: CASSLSGGGGYNEQFF.

The V call is TRBV7-2, the J call TRBJ1-4; D gene unclear. This CDR3 is 14 amino acids long. The V end was cut by 3 bases, the J end by 5 bases, with 10 bases between. From germline, CDR1 is SGHTA and CDR2 FQGNSA. DNA for the CDR3: TGTGCCAGCAGCTTGGTCAGTCAGAATGAAAAACTGTTTTTT. Translated: CASSLVSQNEKLFF.

The chain joins TRBV23-1 to TRBJ2-5, with 9 bases lining up with TRBD1. TRBV23-1 has ORF status, its function being uncertain. The length of the CDR3 is 21 residues. The junction had 25 bases not matched to a gene; V was cut back by 3 bases and J by 5 bases. CDR3 residues: CASSHDLPGQGLSLGGETQYF. The CDR3 region has the DNA TGCGCCAGCAGTCATGATCTACCGGGACAGGGCTTGTCCCTCGGTGGGGAGACCCAGTACTTC.

The chain recombines TRBV7-9 with TRBJ1-2; D might be TRBD1 (6 bases). Looked up from germline, CDR1 is SEHNR and CDR2 is FQNEAQ (reference sequence). The V gene lost 5 bases and the J gene lost 4 bases, with 11 bases spanning the gap. This CDR3 has 13 amino acids. The CDR3 sequence is CASSLGTLYGYTF. Here the CDR3 DNA reads TGTGCCAGCAGCCTCGGGACACTCTATGGCTACACCTTC. Drawing the rest from reference TRBV7-9 and TRBJ1-2, the complete variable domain is DTGVSQNPRHKITKRGQNVTFRCDPISEHNRLYWYRQTLGQGPEFLTYFQNEAQLEKSRLLSDRFSAERPKGSFSTLEIQRTEQGDSAMYLCASSLGTLYGYTFGSGTRLTVV.

The rearrangement uses TRBV19 and TRBJ1-1; 10 bases agree with TRBD1. V gave up 4 bases and J gave up 0 bases; unmatched junction bases: 11. Germline V gives CDR1 LNHDA, CDR2 SQIVND (reference sequence). This CDR3 region has 18 residues. In DNA, the CDR3 is TGTGCCAGTAGTAAAACCCGGGACAGGGGCGATATGAACACTGAAGCTTTCTTT. Its protein is CASSKTRDRGDMNTEAFF.

This rearrangement joins TRBV4-1 to TRBJ1-4; D is unresolved. The CDR3 totals 15 residues. CDR1 is MGHRA and CDR2 is YSYEKL in the germline V gene. Trimming took off 0 bases at V and 2 bases at J, with 7 bases between the two ends. The CDR3 DNA reads TGCGCCAGCAGCCAAGATCTCAGGACTAATGAAAAACTGTTTTTT. Protein product: CASSQDLRTNEKLFF.

This chain joins TRBV7-2 and TRBJ2-1; tentatively, D is TRBD2 (7 bases). This CDR3 is 15 amino acids long. Trimming removed 5 bases from V and 8 bases from J, with 19 bases in between. CDR1 is SGHTA, CDR2 FQGNSA, per germline. CDR3 coding DNA: TGTGCCAGCAGCACACGGAGGACGGGGGGCGATGAGCAGTTCTTC. Translation: CASSTRRTGGDEQFF.

The genes are TRBV19 and TRBJ1-5, with D possibly TRBD1 on 6 matching bases. This CDR3 is 15 amino acids long. Germline lookup yields CDR1 LNHDA and CDR2 SQIVND (reference sequence). The ends were cut back, 5 bases at V and 2 bases at J, with 13 bases in the middle. CDR3 coding DNA: TGTGCCAGTAGTTATGGGGGGGCCGGCAATCAGCCCCAGCATTTT. Its translation: CASSYGGAGNQPQHF.

This rearrangement joins TRBV6-1 to TRBJ2-2, with 8 bases fitting TRBD2. CDR1 is MNHNS, CDR2 SASEGT, per germline. This CDR3 has 17 residues. J lost 4 bases, V lost 1 base, and 8 bases had no gene match. The chain's CDR3 is CASSEVGGGWGTGELFF. Here the CDR3 DNA reads TGTGCCAGCAGTGAAGTAGGCGGGGGGTGGGGCACCGGGGAGCTGTTTTTT.

V is TRBV5-1 and J is TRBJ2-7; 7 positions match TRBD1. Germline CDR1 reads SGHRS; CDR2 reads YFSETQ. This CDR3 is built from 15 residues. Trimming removed 4 bases from V and 0 bases from J; junction bases left unmatched: 7. The CDR3 coding sequence is TGCGCCAGCAGCACGGGACAGACGGTCTCCTACGAGCAGTACTTC. Protein product: CASSTGQTVSYEQYF.

The rearrangement joins TRBV7-3 to TRBJ2-2; maybe TRBD2 (5 bases). The CDR3 sequence is 16 residues long. V lost 2 bases and J lost 0, with 10 bases in between. CDR1 and CDR2 (germline): SGHTA, FQGTGA. CDR3 sequence (DNA): TGTGCCAGCAGCTTACGTCGGGGTGCGAACACCGGGGAGCTGTTTTTT. Amino acids: CASSLRRGANTGELFF. The entire variable domain, with the rest obtained from reference TRBV7-3 and TRBJ2-2, is as follows: GAGVSQTPSNKVTEKGKYVELRCDPISGHTALYWYRQSLGQGPEFLIYFQGTGAADDSGLPNDRFFAVRPEGSVSTLKIQRTERGDSAVYLCASSLRRGANTGELFFGEGSRLTVL.